This T cell receptor beta chain emerged from a study of T cells in Graves' hyperthyroidism and ophthalmopathy. The patients, who ranged from 18 to 65 in age, presented with newly diagnosed hyperthyroidism lasting under 2 months. Patients showing uncontrolled infection, other autoimmune disease, pregnancy or lactation were ineligible. V shed 8 bases, J shed 2 bases, and the junction held 8 bases outside the gene matches. CDR1 is SGHAT and CDR2 is FQNNGV in the germline V gene. The CDR3 totals 15 residues. Researchers took RNA transcripts and amplified the TCR beta CDR3 regions from them. The TCR CDR3 first-round RT-PCR relied on the HTBI primer set. TCRdb re-analysed the multiplex PCR reads in MiXCR, keeping a single row per CDR3 protein. The sample yields 650,000 to 850,000 distinct CDR3 sequences, about 19% seen once.

The TCR was taken from a woman aged 50 to 65 with Graves' hyperthyroidism that later progressed to Graves' ophthalmopathy. V gene TRBV11-2 combines with J gene TRBJ1-3; 8 bases fit TRBD1. Sequenced input: blood. In nucleotides, the CDR3 is TGTGCCAGCGAACCGACAGGGGTGACTGGAAACACCATATATTTT. Its protein is CASEPTGVTGNTIYF.